Listed below are T cell receptor beta chains from one sample, sequenced in a study of blood T cell repertoires in COVID-19. Produced via immunoSEQ multiplex PCR; TCRdb's table is partial and in-frame only. Among 350,000 or so clones listed, approximately 89% were seen once. The sample taken for sequencing was peripheral blood. Receptor source: an older woman with COVID-19, enrolled during active disease. The CDR3 runs from the conserved cysteine through the conserved F or W. D genes are given only for firm matches. Where a row states a size, it is once, few, many or the class of an expanded clone; other rows omit it.

d_gene | abundance | j_gene | v_gene | CDR3nt | CDR3aa
. | . | TRBJ1-1 | TRBV7-8 | TGTGCCAGCAGCCCCTGGGATATTACAGGGAACACTGAAGCTTTCTTT | CASSPWDITGNTEAFF
. | . | TRBJ1-5 | TRBV5-1 | TGCGCCAGCAGCTTGGATACAGGGAATCAGCCCCAGCATTTT | CASSLDTGNQPQHF
TRBD1 | . | TRBJ1-6 | TRBV28 | TGTGCCAGCAGTCGGGGACAGGGGCCTTCACCCCTCCACTTT | CASSRGQGPSPLHF
. | . | TRBJ2-7 | TRBV6-5 | TGTGCCAGCAAGACGGAGTCCTACGAGCAGTACTTC | CASKTESYEQYF
TRBD1 | . | TRBJ1-2 | TRBV4-2 | TGTGCCAGCAGCAGAGACAGGGGGCGCGGAGATGGCTACACCTTC | CASSRDRGRGDGYTF
. | . | TRBJ2-5 | TRBV11-3 | TGTGCCAGCAGCCCATCGGCAGGGGGGGAGACCCAGTACTTC | CASSPSAGGETQYF
TRBD2 | . | TRBJ2-3 | TRBV7-9 | TGTGCCAGCAGCTCTTCGGGGGGTCACACAGATACGCAGTATTTT | CASSSSGGHTDTQYF
. | . | TRBJ2-5 | TRBV27 | TGTGCCAGCAGTTTTCGGGGAGGGACCCAGTACTTC | CASSFRGGTQYF
TRBD2 | . | TRBJ2-7 | TRBV6-6 | TGTGCCAGCAGTCGAACTTCCGGGGGGAAGTCCTACGAGCAGTACTTC | CASSRTSGGKSYEQYF
. | . | TRBJ2-2 | TRBV6-5 | TGTGCCAGCACCCCTAGCCATCTCACCGGGGAGCTGTTTTTT | CASTPSHLTGELFF
TRBD2 | . | TRBJ2-1 | TRBV2 | TGTGCCAGCAGTGTCAGTGAGGCGGGGGGTCCCCTCATAAGCTCCTACAATGAGCAGTTCTTC | CASSVSEAGGPLISSYNEQFF
TRBD1 | once | TRBJ1-1 | TRBV2 | TGTGCCAGCAGTGACCGACAGGGAACTGAAGCTTTCTTT | CASSDRQGTEAFF
. | once | TRBJ1-1 | TRBV9 | TGTGCCAGCAGCACGGAGCCGAGCACTGAAGCTTTCTTT | CASSTEPSTEAFF
TRBD1 | . | TRBJ1-2 | TRBV5-8 | TGTGCCAGCAGCCTACGACAGGGAACGATAAACTATGGCTACACCTTC | CASSLRQGTINYGYTF
TRBD1 | . | TRBJ1-2 | TRBV19 | TGTGCCAGTAGTGACCCGGACAGGGGTTCCTTTACGAATGGCTACACCTTC | CASSDPDRGSFTNGYTF
. | . | TRBJ1-5 | TRBV2 | TGTGCCAGCGCAGCGGGAATGATAAATCAGCCCCAGCATTTT | CASAAGMINQPQHF
TRBD2 | . | TRBJ2-7 | TRBV11-2 | TGTGCCAGCAGCCCGGGACTAGTCGGCGAGCAGTACTTC | CASSPGLVGEQYF
TRBD1 | . | TRBJ1-5 | TRBV27 | TGTGCCAGCAGTTTAATGGAGGGACAGGGAAGCAATCAGCCCCAGCATTTT | CASSLMEGQGSNQPQHF
TRBD1 | few | TRBJ1-3 | TRBV19 | TGTGCCAGTAGTCAACCGGGACAGGGGGCTCCCTCCATATATTTT | CASSQPGQGAPSIYF
TRBD2 | once | TRBJ2-7 | TRBV10-3 | TGTGCCATCAGTGAGTCCGGTAGCGGGTACGAGCAGTACTTC | CAISESGSGYEQYF
TRBD2 | . | TRBJ2-7 | TRBV6-5 | TGTGCCAGCAGCCTGGTACGCACTAGCGGGGACGAGCAGTACTTC | CASSLVRTSGDEQYF
TRBD1 | . | TRBJ2-2 | TRBV9 | TGTGCCAGCAGCGCCCAAGGGCCGGGACAGGGGAACACCGGGGAGCTGTTTTTT | CASSAQGPGQGNTGELFF
. | . | TRBJ2-7 | TRBV28 | TGTGCCAGCAGTTTAGGGGACTCAAGCTCCTACGAGCAGTACTTC | CASSLGDSSSYEQYF
TRBD1 | . | TRBJ1-2 | TRBV9 | TGTGCCGGCAGCGGGACAGGCCTCTGGGATCATGGCTACACCTTC | CAGSGTGLWDHGYTF
. | . | TRBJ2-5 | TRBV10-3 | TGTGCCATCAGTGACCTAGTAGAGACCCAGTACTTC | CAISDLVETQYF
. | few | TRBJ1-1 | TRBV18 | TGTGCCAGCTCACCCCCGATGCGGGACCTAGCCACTGAAGCTTTCTTT | CASSPPMRDLATEAFF
TRBD1 | . | TRBJ2-7 | TRBV19 | TGTGCCAGTAGTATAGATATCGACAGGGCCGAGCAGTACTTC | CASSIDIDRAEQYF
. | . | TRBJ1-2 | TRBV28 | TGTGCCGGCGCCGAGGCAGGGAAGAACTATGGCTACACCTTC | CAGAEAGKNYGYTF
TRBD1 | . | TRBJ1-2 | TRBV3-1/TRBV3-2 | TGTGCCAGCAGCCCGGGACAGGCCCGGGGCTACACCTTC | CASSPGQARGYTF
. | . | TRBJ1-1 | TRBV18 | TGTGCCAGCTCACCACAGGAGGGCGACACTGAAGCTTTCTTT | CASSPQEGDTEAFF
. | . | TRBJ2-3 | TRBV24-1 | TGTGCCACCAGTGATTCGCACTTGGACTACTTGTATTTT | CATSDSHLDYLYF
TRBD2 | . | TRBJ2-7 | TRBV7-9 | TGTGCCAGCAGCTCTAGCGGGGACCCCTACGAGCAGTACTTC | CASSSSGDPYEQYF
TRBD1 | . | TRBJ1-2 | TRBV18 | TGTGCCAGCTCACCATCCGGGACAGGGGAAAATGGCTACACCTTC | CASSPSGTGENGYTF
. | . | TRBJ1-2 | TRBV7-9 | TGTGCCAGCAGCTTACGAGGAGGGAGGGATGGCTACACCTTC | CASSLRGGRDGYTF
TRBD1 | . | TRBJ2-1 | TRBV18 | TGTGCCAGCTCACAGCTAGTTGGTACAGGGGGCTTAGGTGAGCAGTTCTTC | CASSQLVGTGGLGEQFF
. | once | TRBJ1-2 | TRBV5-1 | TGCGCCAGCAGCTCTCCGGACTCCCCTAGAGATGGCTACACCTTC | CASSSPDSPRDGYTF
. | . | TRBJ1-5 | TRBV14 | TGTGCCAGCAGCCAAGACCTTGCGGCAAGATATAGCAATCAGCCCCAGCATTTT | CASSQDLAARYSNQPQHF
. | . | TRBJ2-4 | TRBV19 | TGTGCCAGTATCTCCAAGGGACTCAAGGAAGGGTCAAACATTCAGTACTTC | CASISKGLKEGSNIQYF
TRBD1 | . | TRBJ1-6 | TRBV14 | TGTGCCAGCAGCCTCATGGGGACAGTAAATTCACCCCTCCACTTT | CASSLMGTVNSPLHF
TRBD2 | . | TRBJ2-5 | TRBV5-1 | TGCGCCAGCAGCTTGGCGAACCTAGCGGGGTACGAGACCCAGTACTTC | CASSLANLAGYETQYF
. | . | TRBJ2-4 | TRBV5-6 | TGTGCCAGCAGCCCCCCGGAGGGATCAAACATTCAGTACTTC | CASSPPEGSNIQYF
. | . | TRBJ1-2 | TRBV19 | TGTGCCAGTATGGATCCGCGGGGGCGAAACTATGGCTACACCTTC | CASMDPRGRNYGYTF
. | . | TRBJ1-2 | TRBV9 | TGTGCCAGCAGCAATTCGGGGGGAAGCTATGGCTACACCTTC | CASSNSGGSYGYTF
. | . | TRBJ1-3 | TRBV30 | TGTGCCTGGACAGTTGGAAACACCATATATTTT | CAWTVGNTIYF
. | . | TRBJ1-2 | TRBV5-1 | TGCGCCAGCAGCTTGGGGGGGCTTGGCTACACCTTC | CASSLGGLGYTF
TRBD1 | . | TRBJ2-2 | TRBV19 | TGTGCCAGTGCACCAGGGGGCATCACCGGGGAGCTGTTTTTT | CASAPGGITGELFF
. | . | TRBJ1-6 | TRBV2 | TGTGCCAGCAGGCTTACCGGGGTTTACGATTCACCCCTCCACTTT | CASRLTGVYDSPLHF